The sequence of this TCR beta chain was determined in a study of T cells after yellow fever vaccination. The CDR3 consists of 15 residues. Trimming cost V 3 bases and J 2 bases, with 12 bases left between them. Germline-derived CDR1 and CDR2 are SGHDN and FVKESK. TCRdb analysed the 5' RACE reads with MiXCR anew, one entry per CDR3 protein. This table has a few hundred thousand distinct CDR3 sequences, approximately 8% appearing once. The chain combines TRBV14 with TRBJ2-3; weak D call: TRBD2 (7 bases). The TCR was taken from a man between 18 and 29 years old who received the YFV17D yellow fever vaccine. This material consisted of CD4+ T cells sorted from PBMCs, taken 5 days after the yellow fever booster vaccination. The CDR3 protein is CASSQRGHTTDTQYF. CDR3 in DNA: TGTGCCAGCAGCCAGCGGGGGCACACCACAGATACGCAGTATTTT. Filled out from reference TRBV14 and TRBJ2-3, the complete variable domain reads EAGVTQFPSHSVIEKGQTVTLRCDPISGHDNLYWYRRVMGKEIKFLLHFVKESKQDESGMPNNRFLAERTGGTYSTLKVQPAELEDSGVYFCASSQRGHTTDTQYFGPGTRLTVL.